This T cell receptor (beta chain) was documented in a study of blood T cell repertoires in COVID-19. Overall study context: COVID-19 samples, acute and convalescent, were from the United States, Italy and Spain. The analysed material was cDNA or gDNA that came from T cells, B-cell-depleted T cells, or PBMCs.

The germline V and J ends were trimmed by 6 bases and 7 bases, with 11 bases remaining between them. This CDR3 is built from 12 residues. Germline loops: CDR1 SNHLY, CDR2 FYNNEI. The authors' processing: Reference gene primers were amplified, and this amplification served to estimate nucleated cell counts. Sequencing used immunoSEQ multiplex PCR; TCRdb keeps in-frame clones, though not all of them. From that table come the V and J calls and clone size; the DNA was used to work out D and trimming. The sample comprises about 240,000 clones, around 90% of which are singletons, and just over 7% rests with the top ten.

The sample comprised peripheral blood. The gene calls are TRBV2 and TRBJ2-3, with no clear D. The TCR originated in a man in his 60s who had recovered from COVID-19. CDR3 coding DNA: TGTGCCAGCAGCCCAGACTTGAATACGCAGTATTTT. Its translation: CASSPDLNTQYF.